Below, 20 T cell receptor beta chains from the same sample are listed, as sequenced in a study of vaccination effects on CD4 cells after COVID-19. Antigen specificity for these receptors is unknown. The assay was immunoSEQ multiplex PCR, and TCRdb's table has in-frame clones only and misses some. Among 40,000 to 45,000 clones listed, 76% were seen once. Following a roughly 9-day culture, CD4+ T cells were purified. Infection with SARS-CoV-2 occurred in the person between March and December 2020, and PCR confirmed it. Either the BNT162b2 or mRNA-1273 vaccine was given to participants in two doses. Material: CD4+ T cells from PBMCs cultured without peptide, obtained after COVID-19 vaccination. These receptors were obtained from a human donor who had a prior SARS-CoV-2 infection.

This clone was observed once. The chain combines TRBV5-5 with TRBJ1-5; 7 bases align to TRBD1. V trimming: 1 base; J trimming: 5 bases; junction bases outside the gene matches: 9. The CDR3 is 16 residues long. Germline values: CDR1 SGHKS, CDR2 YYEKEE (reference sequence). The CDR3 loop is CASSLLGSQGDQPQHF. The DNA of the CDR3 is TGTGCCAGCAGCTTGCTCGGATCCCAGGGGGATCAGCCCCAGCATTTT.

The chain uses TRBV2 and TRBJ1-4, with D uncertain. The CDR3 has 15 amino acids. V lost 4 bases and J 4 bases, leaving 13 bases between the germline ends. Germline CDR1 SNHLY, CDR2 FYNNEI. CDR3 in amino acids: CASSGSRGINEKLFF. CDR3 in DNA: TGTGCCAGCAGTGGATCCCGCGGGATTAATGAAAAACTGTTTTTT.

The rearrangement joins TRBV5-1 to TRBJ2-1; TRBD1 agrees at 9 bases. Germline values: CDR1 SGHRS, CDR2 YFSETQ. Germline trimming cut 0 bases from V and 8 bases from J; bases unmatched to any gene: 6. This CDR3 spans 15 amino acids. This chain's CDR3 is CASSLGDRAVYEQFF. As DNA, the CDR3 is TGCGCCAGCAGCTTGGGGGACAGGGCGGTCTATGAGCAGTTCTTC. The whole variable domain, filled in from reference TRBV5-1 and TRBJ2-1, reads KAGVTQTPRYLIKTRGQQVTLSCSPISGHRSVSWYQQTPGQGLQFLFEYFSETQRNKGNFPGRFSGRQFSNSRSEMNVSTLELGDSALYLCASSLGDRAVYEQFFGPGTRLTVL.

The DNA of the CDR3 is TGTGCCAGCAAAGAAACGGGGTTCTATAATTCACCCCTCCACTTT. This codes for CASKETGFYNSPLHF. The rearrangement joins TRBV27 to TRBJ1-6; D not certain. CDR3 size: 15 residues. The V and J ends lost 7 bases and 3 bases respectively, with 13 bases between them. Looked up from germline, CDR1 is MNHEY and CDR2 is SMNVEV (reference sequence).

This chain joins TRBV27 and TRBJ1-1; D possibly corresponds to TRBD1 (5 bases). CDR1 and CDR2 (germline): MNHEY, SMNVEV (reference sequence). Trimming shortened V by 8 bases and J by 7 bases, and 17 bases separated the two germline ends. The CDR3 extends over 13 amino acids. DNA for the CDR3: TGTGCCAGCGGGACGAGACAGACCAGTGAAGCTTTCTTT. Translating gives CASGTRQTSEAFF.

The chain has TRBV7-9 and TRBJ2-3, with D tentatively TRBD1 or TRBD2 (5 bases each). CDR1 SEHNR and CDR2 FQNEAQ come from the germline V gene (reference sequence). The V and J ends lost 8 bases and 1 base respectively, with 19 bases between them. The CDR3 length is 16 residues. This CDR3 reads CASGRTSGTGTDTQYF. The DNA for the CDR3 is TGTGCCAGCGGCCGAACCTCAGGGACGGGCACAGATACGCAGTATTTT.

The chain combines TRBV4-3 with TRBJ2-2; maybe TRBD2 (7 bases). Trimming cost V 0 bases and J 4 bases, with 18 bases left between them. The germline V gene encodes CDR1 LGHNA and CDR2 YSLEER. The CDR3 loop spans 18 amino acids. CDR3 loop: CASSQEWGAGAVTGELFF. The CDR3 DNA reads TGCGCCAGCAGCCAAGAATGGGGGGCGGGAGCGGTCACCGGGGAGCTGTTTTTT.

This clone was found a few times. The chain has TRBV6-5 and TRBJ1-1; D gene ambiguous. The CDR3 contains 14 residues. CDR1 is MNHEY and CDR2 is SVGAGI in the germline V gene. Between the trimmed V and J ends, which lost 6 bases and 0 bases, there was a span of 11 bases. The DNA of the CDR3 is TGTGCCAGCAGCGACATAGCCTTGAACACTGAAGCTTTCTTT. Its translation is CASSDIALNTEAFF.

The rearrangement uses TRBV7-3 and TRBJ2-3; TRBD2 agrees at 7 bases. The length of the CDR3 is 16 residues. J gave up 5 bases and V 1 base, and 9 bases lay outside the gene matches. Germline V gene sequence: CDR1 SGHTA, CDR2 FQGTGA. The CDR3 protein is CASSLRGGAVEDTQYF. The CDR3 DNA sequence: TGTGCCAGCAGCTTAAGGGGGGGAGCGGTGGAAGATACGCAGTATTTT.

The rearrangement links TRBV6-5 to TRBJ1-1, with a possible D match to TRBD1 (6 bases). Per germline, CDR1 MNHEY and CDR2 SVGAGI. The CDR3 totals 13 residues. V was cut by 0 bases and J by 9 bases, with 11 bases left in between. CDR3 bases: TGTGCCAGCAGTTACTCGAGGGGGAATCAAGCTTTCTTT. Protein product: CASSYSRGNQAFF.

This chain joins TRBV27 and TRBJ2-3; D is unclear. Trimming cost V 6 bases and J 2 bases, with 12 bases left between them. The V gene's germline CDR1 is MNHEY and CDR2 SMNVEV (reference sequence). The CDR3 is 14 amino acids. The CDR3 bases are TGTGCCAGCAGCCAATGGACGCACACAGATACGCAGTATTTT. This codes for CASSQWTHTDTQYF.

There are a few counts of this clone. J is TRBJ2-7 and V is TRBV11-3; 8 positions agree with TRBD1. Germline V CDR1 and CDR2: SGHNT, YENEEA. This CDR3 is built from 15 residues. The J segment lost 5 bases and the V segment lost 5 bases, leaving 11 bases of the junction unmatched. The CDR3 reads CASSGGWTGSDEQYF. The DNA of the CDR3 is TGTGCCAGCAGCGGCGGCTGGACAGGGTCCGACGAGCAGTACTTC.

This rearrangement joins TRBV15 to TRBJ1-3, with a possible D match to TRBD1 (6 bases). This CDR3 contains 14 residues. Germline loops: CDR1 LNHNV, CDR2 YYDKDF (reference sequence). The V and J ends lost 5 bases and 1 base respectively, with 9 bases between them. The CDR3 spells CATSFGTSGNTIYF. The CDR3 DNA sequence: TGTGCCACCAGCTTCGGGACATCTGGAAACACCATATATTTT.

This chain joins TRBV4-2 and TRBJ2-1, with 8 bases lining up with TRBD2. This CDR3 spans 15 amino acids. Germline lookup yields CDR1 LGHNA and CDR2 YNFKEQ. After removal of 1 base from V and 5 bases from J, the junction contained 4 bases not matched to a gene. CDR3 in DNA: TGTGCCAGCAGCCAAGGCACTAGCGGAAACAATGAGCAGTTCTTC. Amino acids: CASSQGTSGNNEQFF.

The rearrangement uses TRBV11-2 and TRBJ2-7, with D uncertain. V was trimmed by 0 bases and J by 2 bases, leaving 11 bases between them. This CDR3 is 15 amino acids long. From germline, CDR1 is SGHAT and CDR2 FQNNGV. This chain's CDR3 is CASSLEVGRAYEQYF. DNA for the CDR3: TGTGCCAGCAGCTTAGAAGTTGGCAGAGCCTACGAGCAGTACTTC.

CDR3 bases: TGTGCCAGCAGCGTAGGGGGACAGAACACTGAAGCTTTCTTT. Encoded protein: CASSVGGQNTEAFF. This chain connects TRBV9 to TRBJ1-1, with D possibly being TRBD1 (6 bases). Germline V gene data show CDR1 as SGDLS and CDR2 as YYNGEE. The CDR3 sequence is 14 residues long. Trimming took 0 bases from V and 1 from J, leaving 7 bases between them.

The gene calls are TRBV5-1 and TRBJ1-1, with D tentatively TRBD1 (5 bases). Trimming took 1 base from V and 4 from J, leaving 14 bases between them. CDR3 length: 15 amino acids. Germline values: CDR1 SGHRS, CDR2 YFSETQ. CDR3 region: CASSLNLGPVTEAFF. The CDR3, as DNA: TGCGCCAGCAGCTTGAATCTGGGACCGGTCACTGAAGCTTTCTTT. Full variable domain (missing parts from reference TRBV5-1 and TRBJ1-1): KAGVTQTPRYLIKTRGQQVTLSCSPISGHRSVSWYQQTPGQGLQFLFEYFSETQRNKGNFPGRFSGRQFSNSRSEMNVSTLELGDSALYLCASSLNLGPVTEAFFGQGTRLTVV.

This chain joins TRBV5-6 and TRBJ2-3; D is undetermined. The germline V and J ends were trimmed by 1 base and 2 bases, with 11 bases remaining between them. Per the germline V gene, CDR1 is SGHDT and CDR2 is YYEEEE. The length of the CDR3 is 15 residues. CDR3 DNA sequence: TGTGCCAGCAGCTTGTATTCGGGTTACACAGATACGCAGTATTTT. This encodes CASSLYSGYTDTQYF.

J is TRBJ2-2 and V is TRBV11-3, with 9 bases aligning to TRBD2. This CDR3 spans 17 amino acids. The germline V gene encodes CDR1 SGHNT and CDR2 YENEEA. The ends lost 1 base at V and 4 bases at J; junction bases unmatched: 7. CDR3 in amino acids: CASSLGGGGALTGELFF. CDR3 DNA sequence: TGTGCCAGCAGCTTAGGTGGCGGGGGGGCTCTCACCGGGGAGCTGTTTTTT.

This clone was counted a single time. The chain combines TRBV24-1 with TRBJ2-5, with TRBD1 matching 7 bases. J gave up 6 bases and V 5 bases, and 5 bases lay outside the gene matches. This CDR3 comprises 13 residues. Germline-derived CDR1 and CDR2 are KGHDR and SFDVKD. The CDR3 DNA is TGTGCCACCAGTGTCCCGGGACAGAAGACCCAGTACTTC. Its translation: CATSVPGQKTQYF.